The entry below gives a single T cell receptor beta chain sequence along with its context. Antigen unknown. The entry originates in a study of T cell responses to AZD1222 COVID-19 vaccine. Study details: Second-dose groups at about 4 or about 12 weeks were pooled.

CDR1 and CDR2 (germline): MNHEY, SVGAGI. The V end lost 7 bases, the J end lost 4 bases, and 11 bases lay between the germline ends. The CDR3 contains 13 residues. The assay was immunoSEQ multiplex PCR, and TCRdb's table has in-frame clones only and misses some. Of approximately 100,000 clones in the sample, over 75% are singletons; the top ten hold around 1.3%. General study results and limits: Of spike-specific TCRs, nearly half reportedly target regions left unmutated in variants. Donors were chiefly white British, with a greater number of females, and clonal diversity was perhaps underestimated. Among AZD1222 vaccinees, only six or seven were seropositive at baseline.

The source of this sequence is an adult in good health. The sample consisted of peripheral blood, taken on day 0 of AZD1222 vaccination. The chain couples TRBV6-5 to TRBJ2-1, with D tentatively TRBD2 (5 bases). The CDR3: CASTSLGYNEQFF. CDR3 DNA sequence: TGTGCCAGCACCTCACTAGGGTACAATGAGCAGTTCTTC.